This entry lists 32 T cell receptor beta chains sequenced from one sample in a study of a mutant IDH1 vaccine in newly diagnosed glioma. The repertoire was sequenced with immunoSEQ multiplex PCR; TCRdb's copy has only in-frame clones and lacks some. The data contain around 50,000 clones, around 80% of them seen just once; the ten biggest clones take up 5.2%. No antigen has been identified for these receptors. Time point given: week 5, during vaccination. A 20-mer mutant IDH1 peptide at 300 ug was injected subcutaneously with topical imiquimod. The material sequenced was PBMCs, taken from a glioma patient whose treatment included an IDH1 peptide vaccine. Receptors originate from a man aged 45-65 years with glioma.

Only a few counts were recorded for this clone. The rearrangement links TRBV29-1 to TRBJ2-7, with D possibly TRBD1 on 7 matching bases. CDR3 length: 11 residues. Germline V gene lookup returns CDR1 SQVTM and CDR2 ANQGSEA. Trimming shortened V by 4 bases and J by 6 bases, and 10 bases separated the two germline ends. CDR3 amino acids: CSVGQGGEQYF. The CDR3 bases are TGCAGCGTTGGACAGGGAGGCGAGCAGTACTTC.

This chain links TRBV5-6 with TRBJ2-7; D is undetermined. In germline, CDR1 is SGHDT, CDR2 YYEEEE. The germline V and J ends were trimmed by 0 bases and 5 bases, with 9 bases remaining between them. The CDR3 has 13 residues. The chain's CDR3 is CASSLVGQNEQYF. The DNA of the CDR3 is TGTGCCAGCAGCTTGGTGGGCCAGAACGAGCAGTACTTC.

This clone turned up a few times. The V and J genes are TRBV9 and TRBJ1-5, with D uncertain. The V and J ends lost 0 bases and 7 bases respectively, with 11 bases between them. The CDR3 is 14 residues long. Germline loops: CDR1 SGDLS, CDR2 YYNGEE. The CDR3 bases are TGTGCCAGCAGCGTAGAGGGTGCGGGGCAGCCCCAGCATTTT. It codes for CASSVEGAGQPQHF.

The rearrangement uses TRBV5-1 and TRBJ1-3; TRBD1 agrees at 8 bases. Germline assignment: CDR1 SGHRS and CDR2 YFSETQ. This CDR3 has 14 residues. The V segment lost 3 bases and the J segment 7 bases; nucleotides outside the gene matches: 6. CDR3 protein: CASSSDTGGNTIYF. The CDR3 DNA sequence: TGCGCCAGCAGCTCGGATACAGGGGGGAACACCATATATTTT.

Only one count was recorded for this clone. CDR3 sequence reads: CASMLKQGGEETQYF. The CDR3 coding sequence is TGTGCCAGCATGCTAAAACAGGGGGGGGAAGAGACCCAGTACTTC. J is TRBJ2-5 and V is TRBV5-4; tentative D call: TRBD1 (8 bases). The germline V and J ends were trimmed by 6 bases and 3 bases, with 18 bases remaining between them. Per the germline V gene, CDR1 is SGHNT and CDR2 is YYREEE (reference sequence). CDR3 size: 15 residues.

V gene TRBV9 combines with J gene TRBJ1-1; TRBD1 is a possible D gene (6 bases). The CDR3 has 14 residues. The V gene's germline CDR1 is SGDLS and CDR2 YYNGEE. V lost 4 bases, J lost 4 bases, and 14 bases lay in between. CDR3: CASSSQGRGTEAFF. The CDR3 DNA follows: TGTGCCAGCAGCTCCCAGGGCAGGGGCACTGAAGCTTTCTTT.

The chain links TRBV4-3 to TRBJ2-7; tentatively, D is TRBD2 (6 bases). Per germline, CDR1 LGHNA and CDR2 YSLEER. The CDR3 is made up of 14 amino acids. The V and J ends lost 4 bases and 0 bases respectively, with 10 bases between them. For the CDR3, the DNA is TGCGCCAGCAGCCGCGGGGCCCACTCCTACGAGCAGTACTTC. It is translated as CASSRGAHSYEQYF.

The chain employs TRBV29-1 and TRBJ2-1; 10 positions agree with TRBD1. CDR1 and CDR2 from the germline V gene are SQVTM and ANQGSEA. After removal of 0 bases from V and 5 bases from J, the junction contained 10 bases not matched to a gene. This CDR3 is 17 amino acids long. The CDR3 DNA reads TGCAGCGTTGAAGATCAGAGACAGGGGGCCTTGAACAATGAGCAGTTCTTC. It translates to CSVEDQRQGALNNEQFF.

The chain combines TRBV6-6 with TRBJ1-3; TRBD1 is a possible D gene (6 bases). Germline values: CDR1 MNHNY, CDR2 SVGAGI (reference sequence). This CDR3 comprises 15 residues. With 6 bases removed from V and 4 bases from J, the gap between germline ends came to 16 bases. This CDR3 is CASSLPPGDGNTIYF. The DNA of the CDR3 is TGTGCCAGCAGCCTACCGCCAGGGGACGGAAACACCATATATTTT.

The J gene is TRBJ2-7, the V gene TRBV9, with 7 bases fitting TRBD2. Germline V gives CDR1 SGDLS, CDR2 YYNGEE. The CDR3 contains 14 residues. The V gene end was trimmed by 2 bases and the J gene end by 4 bases; junction bases not matched to a gene: 6. The CDR3 DNA follows: TGTGCCAGCAGCGTTGATAGCGGGCTATACGAGCAGTACTTC. This sequence encodes CASSVDSGLYEQYF.

V gene TRBV2 combines with J gene TRBJ2-5; the D call may be TRBD1 or TRBD2 (5 bases each). The germline V gene has CDR1 SNHLY and CDR2 FYNNEI. Trimming pared 7 bases from V and 4 bases from J, leaving 13 bases between. The CDR3 consists of 13 residues. This CDR3 is CASMKGRVETQYF. CDR3 nucleotide sequence: TGTGCCAGCATGAAGGGACGGGTAGAGACCCAGTACTTC.

This rearrangement joins TRBV19 to TRBJ2-7, with TRBD2 matching 7 bases. From germline, CDR1 is LNHDA and CDR2 SQIVND (reference sequence). V lost 3 bases and J lost 5; bases outside the gene matches: 7. CDR3 size: 14 residues. CDR3 DNA: TGTGCCAGTAGTATTGGTCTAGCGGTTAACGAGCAGTACTTC. This translates into CASSIGLAVNEQYF.

The V gene is TRBV7-2, the J gene TRBJ2-2; the D is unclear. The CDR3 has 15 residues. Trimming shortened V by 1 base and J by 5 bases, and 11 bases separated the two germline ends. The germline V gene has CDR1 SGHTA and CDR2 FQGNSA. Written as DNA, the CDR3 is TGTGCCAGCAGCTTAGGAGGAGAAGGGACCGGGGAGCTGTTTTTT. Amino acid sequence: CASSLGGEGTGELFF.

The chain uses TRBV15 and TRBJ1-1; no clear D. Germline CDR1 is LNHNV and CDR2 is YYDKDF (reference sequence). The length of the CDR3 is 12 residues. The V gene lost 2 bases and the J gene lost 6 bases, with 7 bases spanning the gap. The CDR3 region has the DNA TGTGCCACCAGCAGACAAGGTCCTGAAGCTTTCTTT. Translation gives CATSRQGPEAFF.

This clone was seen more than once but under ten times. The chain joins TRBV28 to TRBJ1-1; D perhaps matches TRBD1 (6 bases). Germline CDR1 is MDHEN and CDR2 is SYDVKM. V lost 5 bases, J lost 0 bases, and 13 bases lay in between. The CDR3 runs 15 residues. The CDR3 DNA reads as TGTGCCAGCAGTCCCCGGGACATTATGAACACTGAAGCTTTCTTT. This translates into CASSPRDIMNTEAFF. Variable domain in full (rest from reference TRBV28 and TRBJ1-1): DVKVTQSSRYLVKRTGEKVFLECVQDMDHENMFWYRQDPGLGLRLIYFSYDVKMKEKGDIPEGYSVSREKKERFSLILESASTNQTSMYLCASSPRDIMNTEAFFGQGTRLTVV.

This clone was detected only a few times. V is TRBV9 and J is TRBJ1-2; maybe TRBD1 (6 bases). Germline-derived CDR1 and CDR2 are SGDLS and YYNGEE. V lost 3 bases, J lost 8 bases, and 11 bases lay in between. The CDR3 is 12 amino acids. The DNA of the CDR3 is TGTGCCAGCAGCGAGGGGGGTGGGGGCTACACCTTC. Encoded protein: CASSEGGGGYTF.

This clone was observed a few times. This chain joins TRBV18 and TRBJ1-1; D is unclear. Trimming cost V 0 bases and J 1 base, with 12 bases left between them. The germline gives CDR1 KGHSH, CDR2 LQKENI. CDR3 length: 16 residues. The CDR3 nucleotides read TGTGCCAGCTCACCACCGAACACGGGGAGGAACACTGAAGCTTTCTTT. Its protein is CASSPPNTGRNTEAFF.

This clone occurred a few times. Mismatch with germline at one junction end may stem from a read error. The chain recombines TRBV30 with TRBJ1-5; no clear D. CDR1 is GTSNPN and CDR2 is SVGIG in the germline V gene (reference sequence). This CDR3 region has 9 residues. CDR3 nucleotide sequence: TGTGCCTGGACGGCCGCCGAAAATTTT. Its translation is CAWTAAENF.

This chain connects TRBV21-1 to TRBJ1-5; the D segment call TRBD1 is taken from the table without a DNA check. TRBV21-1 constitutes a pseudogene. This CDR3 is 15 amino acids long. CDR3 residues: CASSIPGSRSQPQHF. CDR3 sequence (DNA): TGTGCCAGCAGCATTCCAGGGTCTCGGAGTCAGCCCCAGCATTTT.

The chain has TRBV6-1 and TRBJ2-7, with a tentative D call TRBD2 (6 bases). The CDR3 runs to 15 residues. From germline, CDR1 is MNHNS and CDR2 SASEGT. V was pared by 1 base and J by 2 bases, with 12 bases between. CDR3 loop: CASSEEGTYTYEQYF. The DNA of the CDR3 is TGTGCCAGCAGTGAAGAGGGGACTTATACCTACGAGCAGTACTTC.

The table lists this clone with a count of one. The chain joins TRBV30 to TRBJ2-3; D not certain. This CDR3 contains 13 residues. CDR1 GTSNPN and CDR2 SVGIG come from the germline V gene (reference sequence). Trimming pared 5 bases from V and 0 bases from J, leaving 9 bases between. CDR3 region: CAWALGSTDTQYF. The DNA of the CDR3 is TGTGCCTGGGCCTTGGGGAGCACAGATACGCAGTATTTT.

The chain has TRBV7-2 and TRBJ2-7; D uncertain. The CDR3 covers 14 residues. Germline CDR1 and CDR2: SGHTA and FQGNSA. V was cut by 4 bases and J by 6 bases, with 16 bases left in between. CDR3 in DNA: TGTGCCAGCAGCTCCTCCGTGGTTGAGAGCGAGCAGTACTTC. Encoded protein: CASSSSVVESEQYF.

This chain joins TRBV5-1 and TRBJ2-5; 9 nucleotides align to TRBD1. The germline V gene encodes CDR1 SGHRS and CDR2 YFSETQ. CDR3 length: 14 amino acids. V shed 4 bases, J shed 4 bases, and the junction held 5 bases outside the gene matches. The CDR3, as DNA: TGCGCCAGCAGCCCGACAGGGGGGACAGAGACCCAGTACTTC. It encodes CASSPTGGTETQYF. The entire variable domain, with the rest obtained from reference TRBV5-1 and TRBJ2-5, is as follows: KAGVTQTPRYLIKTRGQQVTLSCSPISGHRSVSWYQQTPGQGLQFLFEYFSETQRNKGNFPGRFSGRQFSNSRSEMNVSTLELGDSALYLCASSPTGGTETQYFGPGTRLLVL.

The V call is TRBV6-5, the J call TRBJ1-2; a weak D match, TRBD1 (5 bases). The CDR3 contains 15 residues. The germline CDR1 and CDR2 sequences are MNHEY and SVGAGI. Trimming took 6 bases from V and 3 from J, leaving 17 bases between them. The CDR3 reads CASSELRGGDYGYTF. The CDR3 nucleotides read TGTGCCAGCAGCGAATTGCGGGGGGGAGACTATGGCTACACCTTC.

This rearrangement joins TRBV6-5 to TRBJ2-5; TRBD1 or TRBD2 may be the D gene (6 bases each). The CDR3 sequence is 14 residues long. Trimming took 6 bases from V and 4 from J, leaving 15 bases between them. Germline V gives CDR1 MNHEY, CDR2 SVGAGI. The CDR3, as DNA: TGTGCCAGCAGCCCTTTTCGGGGGCGAGAGACCCAGTACTTC. Residues: CASSPFRGRETQYF.

The rearrangement joins TRBV7-2 to TRBJ1-1, with 10 positions matching TRBD1. Unmatched junction bases numbered 7, after V lost 5 bases and J lost 4 bases. From germline, CDR1 is SGHTA and CDR2 FQGNSA. CDR3 length: 15 amino acids. The CDR3 here is CASSPRRTGGTEAFF. DNA of the CDR3: TGTGCCAGCAGCCCTAGACGGACAGGGGGCACTGAAGCTTTCTTT.

The chain carries TRBV5-4 and TRBJ2-7; TRBD1 aligns across 8 bases. Germline loops: CDR1 SGHNT, CDR2 YYREEE (reference sequence). The trim removed 3 bases at V and 6 bases at J, leaving 11 bases unmatched. The CDR3 runs 15 residues. CDR3 loop: CASSSGGQGISEQYF. For the CDR3, the DNA is TGTGCCAGCAGCTCAGGAGGACAGGGTATTAGCGAGCAGTACTTC.

The CDR3 loop reads CASSLTGMGGYYNEQFF. The CDR3 region has the DNA TGTGCCAGCAGCTTAACGGGGATGGGGGGCTATTACAATGAGCAGTTCTTC. This chain links TRBV7-3 with TRBJ2-1; perhaps D is TRBD1 or TRBD2 (6 bases each). The CDR3 runs 17 residues. V was shortened by 0 bases and J by 4 bases, with 16 bases between the two germline ends. The germline CDR1 and CDR2 sequences are SGHTA and FQGTGA.

This chain joins TRBV5-4 and TRBJ2-1; D is possibly TRBD1 (5 bases). Germline CDR1 SGHNT, CDR2 YYREEE (reference sequence). Trimming took 4 bases from V and 8 from J, leaving 22 bases between them. The CDR3 consists of 16 residues. As DNA, the CDR3 is TGTGCCAGCAGCCCCCCGACCAGGGAAGTTTACGATGAGCAGTTCTTC. Protein sequence: CASSPPTREVYDEQFF. Filled out from reference TRBV5-4 and TRBJ2-1, the complete variable domain reads ETGVTQSPTHLIKTRGQQVTLRCSSQSGHNTVSWYQQALGQGPQFIFQYYREEENGRGNFPPRFSGLQFPNYSSELNVNALELDDSALYLCASSPPTREVYDEQFFGPGTRLTVL.

The rearrangement links TRBV7-2 to TRBJ1-2; no clear D gene. V was pared by 0 bases and J by 6 bases, with 5 bases between. The CDR3 spans 12 residues. The germline CDR1 and CDR2 sequences are SGHTA and FQGNSA. The CDR3 protein is CASSLAGHGYTF. CDR3 in DNA: TGTGCCAGCAGCTTAGCAGGGCATGGCTACACCTTC.

The rearrangement links TRBV9 to TRBJ2-7, with 8 positions matching TRBD2. V gave up 2 bases and J gave up 2 bases; unmatched junction bases: 6. Germline CDR1 reads SGDLS; CDR2 reads YYNGEE. The length of the CDR3 is 15 residues. The CDR3 nucleotides are TGTGCCAGCAGCGTTGACCAGCGGGGGACCTACGAGCAGTACTTC. Translated: CASSVDQRGTYEQYF.

The chain links TRBV2 to TRBJ2-3, with 7 bases matching TRBD2. J was trimmed by 6 bases and V by 0 bases; bases with no gene match: 3. The CDR3 has 14 amino acids. CDR1 is SNHLY, CDR2 FYNNEI, per germline. Here the CDR3 DNA reads TGTGCCAGCAGTGAAGCGGGGGGGACGGATACGCAGTATTTT. Its translation: CASSEAGGTDTQYF.